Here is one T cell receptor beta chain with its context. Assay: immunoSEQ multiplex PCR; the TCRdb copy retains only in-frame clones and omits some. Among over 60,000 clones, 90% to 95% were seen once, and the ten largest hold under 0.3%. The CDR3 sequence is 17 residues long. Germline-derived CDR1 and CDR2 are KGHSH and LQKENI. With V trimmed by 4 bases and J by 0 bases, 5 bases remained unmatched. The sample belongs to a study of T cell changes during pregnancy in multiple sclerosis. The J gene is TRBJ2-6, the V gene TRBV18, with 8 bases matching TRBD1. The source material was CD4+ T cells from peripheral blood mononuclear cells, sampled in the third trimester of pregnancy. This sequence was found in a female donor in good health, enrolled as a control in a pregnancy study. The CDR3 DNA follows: TGTGCCAGCTCACTGGGACAGGCAAGCTCTGGGGCCAACGTCCTGACTTTC. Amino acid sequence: CASSLGQASSGANVLTF.